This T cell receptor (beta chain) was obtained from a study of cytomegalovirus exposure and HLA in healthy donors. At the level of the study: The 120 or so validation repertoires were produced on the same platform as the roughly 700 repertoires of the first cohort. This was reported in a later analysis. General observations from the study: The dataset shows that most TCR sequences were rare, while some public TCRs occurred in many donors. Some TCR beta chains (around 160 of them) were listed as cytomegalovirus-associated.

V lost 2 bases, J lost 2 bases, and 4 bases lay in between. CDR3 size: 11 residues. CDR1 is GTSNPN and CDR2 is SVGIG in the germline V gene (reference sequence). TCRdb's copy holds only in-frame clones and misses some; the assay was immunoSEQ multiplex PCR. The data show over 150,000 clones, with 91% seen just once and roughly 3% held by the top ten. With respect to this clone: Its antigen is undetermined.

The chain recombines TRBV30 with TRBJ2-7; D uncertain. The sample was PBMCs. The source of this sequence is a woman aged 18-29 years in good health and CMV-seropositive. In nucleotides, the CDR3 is TGTGCCTGGAGTTTAGCCTACGAGCAGTACTTC. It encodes CAWSLAYEQYF.